This T cell receptor beta chain emerged from a study of vaccination and CD4 T cells after COVID-19. Whole-study context: Median time from COVID diagnosis to post-COVID sampling was over 80 days (35 to 161).

The Oncomine TCR Beta short-read assay was what sequenced the DNA obtained from cultured CD4+ T cells. TCRdb called the PCR reads again in MiXCR, with one record for every CDR3 protein. The sample includes 11,000 to 15,000 distinct CDR3 sequences, about 50% of them seen just once. This clonotype has a handful of counts. The target antigen is unknown. Indicated treatment: roughly 10-day PBMC culture with coronavirus spike peptide pools or control peptides (ViraFEST assay). The sequence came from a human donor who had recovered from COVID-19. The specimen was CD4+ T cells from blood, cultured in vitro.

Here the CDR3 reads CSASWSSGRVGTDTQYF. DNA of the CDR3: TGCAGTGCTAGTTGGTCTAGCGGGAGGGTGGGCACAGATACGCAGTATTTT. The gene calls are TRBV20-1 and TRBJ2-3; 12 positions match TRBD2. The CDR3 is 17 amino acids. The germline CDR1 and CDR2 sequences are DFQATT and SNEGSKA (reference sequence). Trimming removed 3 bases from V and 1 base from J; junction bases left unmatched: 8.